Below are 8 T cell receptor beta chains sequenced from a single sample in a study of cytomegalovirus exposure and HLA in healthy donors. Primers included in the PCR were 60 Vbeta and 13 Jbeta primers. Sequencing was performed with immunoSEQ multiplex PCR; in TCRdb, only in-frame clones are kept and a portion is missing. The table records about 180,000 clones, about four fifths of them present only once. Sequencing was done on a sample of PBMCs. Source of these receptors: a girl aged 5-17 years in good health and CMV-seropositive.

The chain carries TRBV7-9 and TRBJ1-4; 7 nucleotides align to TRBD1. After removal of 3 bases from V and 4 bases from J, the junction contained 5 bases not matched to a gene. In germline, CDR1 is SEHNR, CDR2 FQNEAQ (reference sequence). The CDR3 length is 15 residues. The CDR3 here is CASSFFGQVNEKLFF. In DNA, the CDR3 is TGTGCCAGCAGCTTTTTTGGACAGGTTAATGAAAAACTGTTTTTT.

This chain links TRBV7-6 with TRBJ1-1; 8 positions agree with TRBD1. V was pared by 2 bases and J by 6 bases, with 8 bases of the junction left unmatched. CDR1 SGHVS and CDR2 FNYEAQ come from the germline V gene. This CDR3 spans 15 amino acids. The CDR3 region is CASSLRQGANAEAFF. As DNA, the CDR3 is TGTGCCAGCAGCTTACGTCAGGGGGCGAATGCTGAAGCTTTCTTT.

The table lists this clone with a few counts. The CDR3 loop is CASSPRGGPYEQYF. The CDR3, as DNA: TGTGCCAGCAGCCCCCGCGGGGGGCCCTACGAGCAGTACTTC. V and J are TRBV7-6 and TRBJ2-5, with 8 bases matching TRBD2. Near its end, the DNA agrees better with TRBJ2-7, so the J call may be wrong. This CDR3 is 14 amino acids long. Germline loops: CDR1 SGHVS, CDR2 FNYEAQ.

As DNA, the CDR3 is TGTGCCAGCAGCCTGGACAGGGGGACTGGAAACACCATATATTTT. Translating it yields CASSLDRGTGNTIYF. The rearrangement uses TRBV7-9 and TRBJ1-3; TRBD1 aligns across 10 bases. The length of the CDR3 is 15 residues. Germline CDR1 is SEHNR and CDR2 is FQNEAQ (reference sequence). The J segment lost 2 bases and the V segment lost 5 bases, leaving 3 bases of the junction unmatched.

This clone showed up just a few times. This rearrangement joins TRBV30 to TRBJ1-5; D perhaps matches TRBD1 (5 bases). CDR1 is GTSNPN and CDR2 is SVGIG in the germline V gene (reference sequence). The V end lost 1 base, the J end lost 0 bases, and 19 bases lay between the germline ends. CDR3 size: 18 residues. In nucleotides, the CDR3 is TGTGCCTGGAGTGCAGGGAAGTTCGTCCTACATAGCAATCAGCCCCAGCATTTT. Translating it yields CAWSAGKFVLHSNQPQHF.

This chain uses TRBV5-4 with TRBJ1-1; D not resolved. The germline CDR1 and CDR2 sequences are SGHNT and YYREEE (reference sequence). The V end lost 2 bases, the J end lost 3 bases, and 14 bases lay between the germline ends. CDR3 length: 15 amino acids. The CDR3 nucleotides read TGTGCCAGCAGCTTAAAACCAGACTGGGACACTGAAGCTTTCTTT. Its translation is CASSLKPDWDTEAFF. The variable domain in full, with the rest retrieved from reference TRBV5-4 and TRBJ1-1, is ETGVTQSPTHLIKTRGQQVTLRCSSQSGHNTVSWYQQALGQGPQFIFQYYREEENGRGNFPPRFSGLQFPNYSSELNVNALELDDSALYLCASSLKPDWDTEAFFGQGTRLTVV.

The genes are TRBV10-3 and TRBJ1-1, with 7 bases identical to TRBD1. CDR3 length equals 14 residues. The junction had 1 base not matched to a gene; V was cut back by 2 bases and J by 1 base. From germline, CDR1 is ENHRY and CDR2 SYGVKD. The CDR3 here is CAISETGANTEAFF. CDR3 bases: TGTGCCATCAGTGAGACAGGGGCGAACACTGAAGCTTTCTTT.

The chain combines TRBV9 with TRBJ1-2; 8 bases are shared with TRBD1. The junction had 12 bases not matched to a gene; V was cut back by 5 bases and J by 6 bases. This CDR3 has 15 residues. In germline, CDR1 is SGDLS, CDR2 YYNGEE. CDR3 sequence reads: CASSRRVGQGNGYTF. The CDR3, as DNA: TGTGCCAGCAGTCGTAGAGTTGGACAGGGCAATGGCTACACCTTC.